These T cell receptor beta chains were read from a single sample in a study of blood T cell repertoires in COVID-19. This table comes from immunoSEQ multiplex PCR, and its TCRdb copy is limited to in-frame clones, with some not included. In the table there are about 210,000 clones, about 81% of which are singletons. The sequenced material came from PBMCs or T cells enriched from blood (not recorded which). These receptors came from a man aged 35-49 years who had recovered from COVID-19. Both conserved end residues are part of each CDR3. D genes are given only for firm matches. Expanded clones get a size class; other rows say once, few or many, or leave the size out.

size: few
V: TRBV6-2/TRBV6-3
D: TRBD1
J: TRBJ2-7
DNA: TGTGCCAGCAGTTCTGAGGACAGGTTCGACACCTACGAGCAGTACTTC
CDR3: CASSSEDRFDTYEQYF

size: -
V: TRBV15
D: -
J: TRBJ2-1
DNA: TGTGCCACCAGCAGAGATAGGGGATCCTACAATGAGCAGTTCTTC
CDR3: CATSRDRGSYNEQFF

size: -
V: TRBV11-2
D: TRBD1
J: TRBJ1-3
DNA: TGTGCCAGCAGCTCACAAAGAGGACAGGTTGGAAACACCATATATTTT
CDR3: CASSSQRGQVGNTIYF

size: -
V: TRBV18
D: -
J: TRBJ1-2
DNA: TGTGCCAGCTCACCGGCAGGTAACTCCTATGGCTACACCTTC
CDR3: CASSPAGNSYGYTF

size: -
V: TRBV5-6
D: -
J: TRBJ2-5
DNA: TGTGCCAGCAGCTTGGAGGCTAGCTGGGAGACCCAGTACTTC
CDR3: CASSLEASWETQYF

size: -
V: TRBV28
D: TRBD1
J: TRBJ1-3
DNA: TGTGCCAGCAGTTTCCAGATGACAGGGGGAAGTCTCGGAAACACCATATATTTT
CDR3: CASSFQMTGGSLGNTIYF

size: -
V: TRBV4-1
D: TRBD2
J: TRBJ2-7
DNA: TGCGCCAGCAGCCGGACTAGCGGGGGGGCCGTTTACGAGCAGTACTTC
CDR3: CASSRTSGGAVYEQYF

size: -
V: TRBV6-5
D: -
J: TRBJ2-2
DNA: TGTGCCAGCTTCTCCGGGACGAACACCGGGGAGCTGTTTTTT
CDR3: CASFSGTNTGELFF

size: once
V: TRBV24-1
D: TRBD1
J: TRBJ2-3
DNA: TGTGCCACCAGTGACCCGACAGGGGTCACAGATACGCAGTATTTT
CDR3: CATSDPTGVTDTQYF

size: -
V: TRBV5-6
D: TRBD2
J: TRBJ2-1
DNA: TGTGCCAGCAGCCCGGGACTAGCGGTTATCGACAATGAGCAGTTCTTC
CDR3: CASSPGLAVIDNEQFF

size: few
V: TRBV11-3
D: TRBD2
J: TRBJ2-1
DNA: TGTGCCAGCAGCCCTGGGACTAGCGACGAGCAGTTCTTC
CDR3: CASSPGTSDEQFF

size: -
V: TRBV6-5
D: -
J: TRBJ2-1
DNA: TGTGCCAGCAGTTCAGAGAAGAGGGCGCAGTTCTTC
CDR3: CASSSEKRAQFF

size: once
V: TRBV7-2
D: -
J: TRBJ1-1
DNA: TGTGCCAGCAGCTTACCAAGTCCCCCGCGGGCTTTCTTT
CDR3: CASSLPSPPRAFF

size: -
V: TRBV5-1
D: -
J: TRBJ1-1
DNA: TGCGCCAGCAGCTTGACTGCGACAGGAGTAGAGGCTTTCTTT
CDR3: CASSLTATGVEAFF

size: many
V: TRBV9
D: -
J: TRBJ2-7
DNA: TGTGCCAGCAGCCCCGGGACTTTCCCCTACGAGCAGTACTTC
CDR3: CASSPGTFPYEQYF

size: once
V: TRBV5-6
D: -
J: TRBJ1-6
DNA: TGTGCCAGCAGCTTGGGAGGGGGGGGTTCACCCCTCCACTTT
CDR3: CASSLGGGGSPLHF

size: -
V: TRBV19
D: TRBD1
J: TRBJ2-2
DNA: TGTGCCAGTAGCGCGGGACAGGGGGGGGGCACCGGGGAGCTGTTTTTT
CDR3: CASSAGQGGGTGELFF

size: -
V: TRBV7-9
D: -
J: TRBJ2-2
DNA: TGTGCCAGCACCCCGTCCGGGGAGCTGTTTTTT
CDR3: CASTPSGELFF

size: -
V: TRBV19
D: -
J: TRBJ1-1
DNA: TGTGCCAGTAGTATAATATTGAACACTGAAGCTTTCTTT
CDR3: CASSIILNTEAFF

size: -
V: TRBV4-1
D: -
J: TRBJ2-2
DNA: TGCGCCAGCAGCGGGCAGGGCCTCCCCGGGGAGCTGTTTTTT
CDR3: CASSGQGLPGELFF

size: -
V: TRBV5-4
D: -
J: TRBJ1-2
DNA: TGTGCCAGCAGCTTGGACAGAAGTGGCTACACCTTC
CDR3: CASSLDRSGYTF

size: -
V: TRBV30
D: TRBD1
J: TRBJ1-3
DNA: TGTGCCTGGTCTGACAGGGCCTCTGGAAACACCATATATTTT
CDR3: CAWSDRASGNTIYF

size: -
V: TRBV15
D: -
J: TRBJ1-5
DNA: TGTGCCACCAGCAGAGAGAACAGGGGCAATCAGCCCCAGCATTTT
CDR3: CATSRENRGNQPQHF

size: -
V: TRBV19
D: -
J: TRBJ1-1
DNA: TGTGCCAGTAGTTTTCGAGGGTCGGGGAACACTGAAGCTTTCTTT
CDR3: CASSFRGSGNTEAFF

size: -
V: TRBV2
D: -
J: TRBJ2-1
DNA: TGTGCCAGCAGTGATTCGGGGTACAATGAGCAGTTCTTC
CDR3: CASSDSGYNEQFF

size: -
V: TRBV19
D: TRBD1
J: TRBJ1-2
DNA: TGTGCCAGTACCTCCCAGGGGAGGCAGGGGGGTTCGTATGGCTACACCTTC
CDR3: CASTSQGRQGGSYGYTF

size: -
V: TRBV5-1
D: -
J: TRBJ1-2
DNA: TGCGCCAGCAGCCCGTCTCCGGGGTCCTATGGCTACACCTTC
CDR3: CASSPSPGSYGYTF

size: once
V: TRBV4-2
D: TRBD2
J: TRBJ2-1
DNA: TGTGCCAGCAGCCAAGGCCCCCCGGGTGCGGGAGGATACAATGAGCAGTTCTTC
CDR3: CASSQGPPGAGGYNEQFF

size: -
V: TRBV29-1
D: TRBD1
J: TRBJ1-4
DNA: TGCAGCGTGAAACAGGGGGCTAATGAAAAACTGTTTTTT
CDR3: CSVKQGANEKLFF

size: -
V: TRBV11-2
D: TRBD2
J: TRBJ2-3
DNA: TGTGCCAGCAGCCCAGGGACTAGCGGGTTGGCAGATACGCAGTATTTT
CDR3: CASSPGTSGLADTQYF

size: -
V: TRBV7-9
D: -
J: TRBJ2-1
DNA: TGTGCCAGCAGCCACTCGACTTCCAATGAGCAGTTCTTC
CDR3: CASSHSTSNEQFF

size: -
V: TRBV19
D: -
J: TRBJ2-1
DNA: TGTGCCAGTAGAGCTGAGCGCCTAAACAATGAGCAGTTCTTC
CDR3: CASRAERLNNEQFF

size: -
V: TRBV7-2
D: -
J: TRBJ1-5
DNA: TGTGCCAGCAGCTTTCTAGTTAGACAGCCCCAGCATTTT
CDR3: CASSFLVRQPQHF

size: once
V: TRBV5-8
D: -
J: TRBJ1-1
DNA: TGTGCCAGCAGCTTGACAGCGGGGGGGGGAAACACTGAAGCTTTCTTT
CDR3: CASSLTAGGGNTEAFF

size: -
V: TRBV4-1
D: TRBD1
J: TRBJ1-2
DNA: TGCGCCAGCAGCCAAGATAAGTTGACAGGGGGAAAGAACTATGGCTACACCTTC
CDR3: CASSQDKLTGGKNYGYTF

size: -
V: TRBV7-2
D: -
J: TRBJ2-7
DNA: TGTGCCAGCACCCCGGGATACGAGCAGTACTTC
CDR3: CASTPGYEQYF

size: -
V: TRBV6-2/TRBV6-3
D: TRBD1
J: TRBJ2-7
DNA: TGTGCCAGCAGTTACTCGTGGGACAGTCCCTACGAGCAGTACTTC
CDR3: CASSYSWDSPYEQYF

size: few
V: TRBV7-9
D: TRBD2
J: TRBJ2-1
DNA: TGTGCCAGCAGCCTCGGACTAGGGAACAATGAGCAGTTCTTC
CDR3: CASSLGLGNNEQFF

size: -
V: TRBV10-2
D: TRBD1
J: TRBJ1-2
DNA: TGCGCCAGCAGTGAGTCGACACAGGGGGGGGGCTACACCTTC
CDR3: CASSESTQGGGYTF

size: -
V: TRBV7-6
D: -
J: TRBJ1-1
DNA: TGTGCCAGCAGCCTAACAGGGACGAACACTGAAGCTTTCTTT
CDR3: CASSLTGTNTEAFF

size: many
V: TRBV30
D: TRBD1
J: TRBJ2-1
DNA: TGTGCCTTTCAGGGGGACCTCTCCTACAATGAGCAGTTCTTC
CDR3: CAFQGDLSYNEQFF

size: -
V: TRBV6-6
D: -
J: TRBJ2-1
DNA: TGTGCCAGCACCCCACGCGGAAACAATGAGCAGTTCTTC
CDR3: CASTPRGNNEQFF

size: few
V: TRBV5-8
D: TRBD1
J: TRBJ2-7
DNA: TGTGCCAGCAGCCCAGGACAGGGGGCGGGCGAGCAGTACTTC
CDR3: CASSPGQGAGEQYF

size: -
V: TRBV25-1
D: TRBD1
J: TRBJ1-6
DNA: TGTGCCAGCAGTAGTGGGACAGGGAACGGGGGGTCACCCCTCCACTTT
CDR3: CASSSGTGNGGSPLHF

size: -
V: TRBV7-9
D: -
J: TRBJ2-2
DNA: TGTGCCAGCAGCTTAAGAGGGAACACCGGGGAGCTGTTTTTT
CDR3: CASSLRGNTGELFF

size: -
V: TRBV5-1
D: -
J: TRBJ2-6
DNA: TGCGCCAGCAGTCTCAGGGTCTCTGGGGCCAACGTCCTGACTTTC
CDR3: CASSLRVSGANVLTF

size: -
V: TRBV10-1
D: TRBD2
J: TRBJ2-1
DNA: TGCGCCAGCAGTGACTATAGCGGGGGGGCGAATGAGCAGTTCTTC
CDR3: CASSDYSGGANEQFF

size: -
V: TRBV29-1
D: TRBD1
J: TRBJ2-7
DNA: TGCAGCGTAGACGGACAGGCGGACCGAACTGAAAGTTACGAGCAGTACTTC
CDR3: CSVDGQADRTESYEQYF

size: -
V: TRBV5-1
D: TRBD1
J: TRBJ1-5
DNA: TGCGCCAGCAGCTTGGAGCCCCAGGGGGTGTCTTTCGAGCCCCAGCATTTT
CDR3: CASSLEPQGVSFEPQHF

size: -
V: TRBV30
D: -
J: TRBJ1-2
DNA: TGTGCCTGGAGGCGAGTGGGGGGATATGGCTACACCTTC
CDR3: CAWRRVGGYGYTF

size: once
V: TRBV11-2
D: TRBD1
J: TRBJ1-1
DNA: TGTGCCAGCAGCCTCTACCAACAGGGGTCAGCGAAAGCTTTCTTT
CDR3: CASSLYQQGSAKAFF

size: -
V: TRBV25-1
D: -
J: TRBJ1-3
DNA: TGTGCCAGCAGTGAACAGCAGGCTTCCTCTGGAAACACCATATATTTT
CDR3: CASSEQQASSGNTIYF

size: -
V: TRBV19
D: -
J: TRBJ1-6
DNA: TGTGCCAGTAGTATAGATTTTATACCGGGGGGAACCAACTCACCCCTCCACTTT
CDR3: CASSIDFIPGGTNSPLHF

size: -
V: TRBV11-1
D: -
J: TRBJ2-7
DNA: TGTGCCAGCAGCCAATCACTAGATGGGGAGCAGTACTTC
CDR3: CASSQSLDGEQYF

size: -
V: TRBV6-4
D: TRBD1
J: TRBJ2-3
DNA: TGTGCCAGCAGTCTGACAGGGGAGACAGATACGCAGTATTTT
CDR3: CASSLTGETDTQYF

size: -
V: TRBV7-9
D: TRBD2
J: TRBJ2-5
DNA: TGTGCCAGCAGCCCCCGGACTAGCGGTCAGCAAGAGACCCAGTACTTC
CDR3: CASSPRTSGQQETQYF

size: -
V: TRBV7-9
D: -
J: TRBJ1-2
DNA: TGTGCCAGCAGCTTAGTGGGGGGCTATGGCTACACCTTC
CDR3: CASSLVGGYGYTF

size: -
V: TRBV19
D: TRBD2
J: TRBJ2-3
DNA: TGTGCCAGTAGTCTCGTGGGGCGGGGGACCCTCACAGATACGCAGTATTTT
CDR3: CASSLVGRGTLTDTQYF

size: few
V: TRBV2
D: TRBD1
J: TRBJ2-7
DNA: TGTGCCAGCAGTCCCGGACAGGCCTTAAGCGAGCAGTACTTC
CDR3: CASSPGQALSEQYF